A selection of T cell receptor beta chains follows, all from one sample in a study of CD8+CD57+ T cells in acquired aplastic anemia. Each CDR3 protein gets one entry after TCRdb re-called the reads with MiXCR. In the table there are approximately 170,000 distinct CDR3 sequences, 40% to 55% of which are singletons. Sequencing was performed on sorted CD4+, CD8+, or CD8+CD57+ T cells (not recorded which) from PBMCs. Receptor source: a human donor with aplastic anemia. CDR3s include the opening cysteine and the closing phenylalanine or tryptophan. D genes are given only for firm matches. Where a row states a size, it is once, few, many or the class of an expanded clone; other rows omit it.

TRBV20-1	TRBD2	NA	TRBJ2-7	CSARRELSGGSYEQYF	TGCAGTGCTAGGCGGGAACTTAGCGGGGGGTCCTACGAGCAGTACTTC
TRBV12-3/TRBV12-4	TRBD1	NA	TRBJ2-4	CASRGGQGYHNKNIQYF	TGTGCCAGCAGGGGGGGACAGGGATATCACAACAAAAACATTCAGTACTTC
TRBV2	TRBD1	few	TRBJ1-1	CASRTGVGWTEAFF	TGTGCCAGCAGGACAGGGGTAGGATGGACTGAAGCTTTCTTT
TRBV11-2	NA	NA	TRBJ2-3	CASSFPIGGAGQDTQYF	TGTGCCAGCAGCTTCCCTATCGGAGGGGCCGGTCAAGATACGCAGTATTTT
TRBV5-5	NA	many	TRBJ1-2	CASSPPVGPYGYTF	TGTGCCAGCAGCCCTCCCGTAGGCCCCTATGGCTACACCTTC
TRBV7-9	NA	many	TRBJ2-7	CASSLAPDGTYYEQYF	TGTGCCAGCAGCTTAGCCCCGGACGGGACTTACTACGAGCAGTACTTC
TRBV9	NA	NA	TRBJ1-5	CASGWGNQPQHF	TGTGCCAGCGGTTGGGGAAATCAGCCCCAGCATTTT
TRBV20-1	NA	NA	TRBJ1-6	CSARDRGAPSPLHF	TGCAGTGCTAGAGATCGGGGGGCACCTTCACCCCTCCACTTT
TRBV7-2	NA	many	TRBJ1-2	CASSPAGGYGYTF	TGTGCCAGCAGCCCGGCGGGTGGGTATGGCTACACCTTC
TRBV4-3	NA	many	TRBJ1-2	CASSQDKAYYGYTF	TGCGCCAGCAGCCAAGATAAGGCCTACTATGGCTACACCTTC
TRBV5-6	NA	NA	TRBJ1-2	CASSFQGRYGYTF	TGTGCCAGCAGCTTCCAAGGGAGATATGGCTACACCTTC
TRBV10-3	NA	NA	TRBJ1-2	CAISEPEGSSPSF	TGTGCCATCAGTGAGCCCGAGGGGTCCAGCCCGTCCTTC
TRBV10-1	NA	NA	TRBJ2-3	CASSDRIGVPPSTDTQYF	TGCGCCAGCAGTGATCGGATTGGAGTTCCCCCTAGCACAGATACGCAGTATTTT
TRBV7-2	NA	many	TRBJ2-5	CASSRGNQETQYF	TGTGCCAGCAGCAGGGGGAACCAAGAGACCCAGTACTTC
TRBV29-1	NA	many	TRBJ2-1	CSAGTPAVSYNEQFF	TGCAGCGCCGGAACCCCCGCGGTGTCCTACAATGAGCAGTTCTTC
TRBV11-2	NA	NA	TRBJ2-7	CASSLEVYEQYF	TGTGCCAGCAGCTTAGAAGTTTACGAGCAGTACTTC
TRBV29-1	NA	NA	TRBJ1-1	CSVSRQDMNTEAFF	TGCAGCGTTTCTCGACAGGACATGAACACTGAAGCTTTCTTT
TRBV2	NA	NA	TRBJ2-4	CASSVKNIQYF	TGTGCCAGCTCTGTCAAAAACATTCAGTACTTC
TRBV3-1	NA	NA	TRBJ2-2	CASSQVAGAAGELFF	TGTGCCAGCAGCCAAGTCGCGGGGGCCGCCGGGGAGCTGTTTTTT
TRBV5-1	NA	many	TRBJ2-7	CASSLAPTNAYEQYF	TGCGCCAGCAGCTTGGCTCCGACAAACGCCTACGAGCAGTACTTC
TRBV5-6	TRBD1	NA	TRBJ2-7	CASSFGGQGYEQYF	TGTGCCAGCAGTTTTGGCGGACAGGGCTACGAGCAGTACTTC
TRBV7-2	TRBD1	NA	TRBJ1-1	CASSHRTGGYTEAFF	TGTGCCAGCAGCCATCGGACAGGGGGTTACACTGAAGCTTTCTTT
TRBV4-3	NA	few	TRBJ2-2	CASSQDPGGVDTGELFF	TGCGCCAGCAGCCAAGATCCAGGGGGGGTGGACACCGGGGAGCTGTTTTTT
TRBV10-3	NA	many	TRBJ1-4	CAISEGGIEEKLFF	TGTGCCATCAGTGAGGGGGGAATAGAAGAAAAACTGTTTTTT
TRBV5-1	NA	NA	TRBJ2-7	CSSSLNREVHEQYF	TGCTCCAGCAGCCTGAACAGGGAGGTCCACGAGCAGTACTTC
TRBV10-3	TRBD2	NA	TRBJ2-7	CAISTSGEPYEQYF	TGTGCCATCAGTACTAGCGGGGAACCCTACGAGCAGTACTTC
TRBV25-1	NA	NA	TRBJ1-1	CASSESNPWGAEAFF	TGTGCCAGCAGTGAATCCAACCCGTGGGGAGCTGAAGCTTTCTTT
TRBV30	NA	NA	TRBJ1-2	CAWTPVSDGYTF	TGTGCCTGGACCCCCGTAAGTGATGGCTACACCTTC
TRBV7-9	NA	many	TRBJ1-6	CASSLANGRINSPLHF	TGTGCCAGCAGCTTAGCGAATGGCAGGATAAACTCACCCCTCCACTTT
TRBV19	TRBD1	once	TRBJ1-1	CASGEEGAENTEAFF	TGTGCCAGTGGTGAGGAGGGGGCAGAGAATACTGAAGCTTTCTTT
TRBV10-3	NA	many	TRBJ1-5	CAISESERGRVGSNQPQHF	TGTGCCATCAGTGAGTCGGAACGGGGCAGGGTGGGGAGCAATCAGCCCCAGCATTTT
TRBV7-2	NA	many	TRBJ2-3	CASSTQLEDTQYF	TGTGCCAGCAGCACTCAACTAGAAGATACGCAGTATTTT
TRBV10-3	TRBD1	many	TRBJ2-3	CAISNGGQGTDTQYF	TGTGCCATCAGCAACGGCGGACAGGGCACAGATACGCAGTATTTT
TRBV19	NA	few	TRBJ1-2	CASSIGFKILYGYTF	TGTGCCAGTAGTATAGGATTTAAGATCCTCTATGGCTACACCTTC
TRBV7-2	NA	many	TRBJ1-1	CASSLVIAGAFF	TGTGCCAGCAGCTTAGTGATTGCGGGAGCTTTCTTT
TRBV6-6	NA	NA	TRBJ1-5	CASSYGQSCSNQPQHF	TGTGCCAGCAGTTACGGACAGTCCTGTAGCAATCAGCCCCAGCATTTT
TRBV5-1	NA	many	TRBJ1-2	CASSAWRNGDGYTF	TGCGCCAGCAGCGCATGGCGCAACGGAGATGGCTACACCTTC
TRBV29-1	NA	few	TRBJ1-2	CSVDTLGYTF	TGCAGCGTTGATACGCTCGGCTACACCTTC
TRBV12-3/TRBV12-4	NA	NA	TRBJ1-3	CASTLLGNTIYF	TGTGCCAGCACCCTACTGGGTAACACCATATATTTT
TRBV5-1	TRBD2	many	TRBJ2-7	CASSRPGSGGSYEQYF	TGCGCCAGCAGCCGCCCGGGGAGCGGGGGCTCCTACGAGCAGTACTTC
TRBV6-1	TRBD1	many	TRBJ1-2	CASRQGQGYGYTF	TGTGCCAGCAGGCAGGGACAGGGCTATGGCTACACCTTC
TRBV10-3	TRBD1	NA	TRBJ1-1	CAISQDRERSEAFF	TGTGCCATCAGTCAGGACAGGGAGAGATCTGAAGCTTTCTTT
TRBV15	TRBD2	NA	TRBJ2-5	CATSSEGGTRETQYF	TGTGCCACCAGCAGTGAAGGGGGGACTAGAGAGACCCAGTACTTC
TRBV15	NA	NA	TRBJ2-6	CATSPRGSGANVLTF	TGTGCCACCAGCCCTCGGGGCTCTGGGGCCAACGTCCTGACTTTC
TRBV19	NA	NA	TRBJ1-2	CASSIDMGLANYGYTF	TGTGCCAGTAGTATAGATATGGGACTTGCTAACTATGGCTACACCTTC
TRBV10-3	TRBD2	NA	TRBJ2-3	CAISEVSGEDTQYF	TGTGCCATCAGTGAAGTCAGCGGGGAAGATACGCAGTATTTT
TRBV19	TRBD1	NA	TRBJ1-6	CASTTAGGPDSPLHF	TGTGCCAGTACCACGGCAGGGGGCCCCGACTCACCCCTCCACTTT
TRBV7-2	NA	NA	TRBJ1-3	CASSSRVGPGNTIYF	TGTGCCAGCAGCTCGCGGGTAGGGCCTGGAAACACCATATATTTT
TRBV7-2	TRBD1	many	TRBJ2-2	CASSLMGQGIGELFF	TGTGCCAGCAGCTTAATGGGACAGGGGATCGGGGAGCTGTTTTTT
TRBV18	TRBD1	NA	TRBJ2-5	CASSDSGGSETQYF	TGTGCCAGCTCAGACTCAGGGGGCTCGGAGACCCAGTACTTC
TRBV7-7	NA	NA	TRBJ1-5	CASSLDEGQPQHF	TGTGCCAGCAGCTTAGACGAGGGTCAGCCCCAGCATTTT